This T cell receptor (beta chain) is from a study of identical twins. The trim removed 3 bases at V and 5 bases at J, leaving 9 bases unmatched. The germline CDR1 and CDR2 sequences are DFQATT and SNEGSKA (reference sequence). The CDR3 spans 16 residues. In every case, the donor was a healthy Caucasian. cDNA carried unique molecular identifiers, and a universal primer site was added by template switching. A single record per CDR3 protein comes from TCRdb applying MiXCR to the 5' RACE reads. The table lists 650,000 to 800,000 distinct CDR3 sequences, more than 6.5% of them singletons, with 0.85% to 1% in the top ten. The same data also went into a second study, on yellow fever vaccine responses in identical twins.

The sequenced material came from PBMCs. V is TRBV20-1 and J is TRBJ2-7, with TRBD2 identical over 14 bases. This TCR came from a woman aged 18-35 years in good health. CDR3 coding DNA: TGCAGTGCTAGTGAGACTAGCGGGAGGGCCGTCAACGAGCAGTACTTC. Amino acids: CSASETSGRAVNEQYF.